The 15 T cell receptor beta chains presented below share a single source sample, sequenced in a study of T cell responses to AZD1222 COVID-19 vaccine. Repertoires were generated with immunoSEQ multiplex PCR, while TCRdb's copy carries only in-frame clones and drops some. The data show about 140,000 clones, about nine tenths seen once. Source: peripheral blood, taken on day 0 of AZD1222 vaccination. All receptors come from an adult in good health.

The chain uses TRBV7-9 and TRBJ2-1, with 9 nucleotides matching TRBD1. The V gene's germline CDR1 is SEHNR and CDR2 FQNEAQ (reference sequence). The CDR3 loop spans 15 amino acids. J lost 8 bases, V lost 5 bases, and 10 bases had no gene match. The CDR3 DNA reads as TGTGCCAGCAGCCCGCGGACAGGGGAGGCGGATGAGCAGTTCTTC. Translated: CASSPRTGEADEQFF.

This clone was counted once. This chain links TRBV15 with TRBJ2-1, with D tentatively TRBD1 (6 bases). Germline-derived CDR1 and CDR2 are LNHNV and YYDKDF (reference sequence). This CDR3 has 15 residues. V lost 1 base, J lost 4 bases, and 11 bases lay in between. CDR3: CATSRAQGSYNEQFF. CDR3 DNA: TGTGCCACCAGCAGAGCTCAGGGGTCTTACAATGAGCAGTTCTTC.

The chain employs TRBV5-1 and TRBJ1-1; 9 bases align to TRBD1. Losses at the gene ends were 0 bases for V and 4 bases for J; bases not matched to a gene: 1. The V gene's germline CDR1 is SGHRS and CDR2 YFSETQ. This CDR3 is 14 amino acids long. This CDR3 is CASSLEDRGTEAFF. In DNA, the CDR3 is TGCGCCAGCAGCTTGGAGGACAGGGGCACTGAAGCTTTCTTT. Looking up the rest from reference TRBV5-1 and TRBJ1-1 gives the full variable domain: KAGVTQTPRYLIKTRGQQVTLSCSPISGHRSVSWYQQTPGQGLQFLFEYFSETQRNKGNFPGRFSGRQFSNSRSEMNVSTLELGDSALYLCASSLEDRGTEAFFGQGTRLTVV.

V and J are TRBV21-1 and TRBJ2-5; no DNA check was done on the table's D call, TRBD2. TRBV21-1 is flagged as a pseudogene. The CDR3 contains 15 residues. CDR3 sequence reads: CASSPERFEGETQYF. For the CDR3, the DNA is TGTGCCAGCAGCCCAGAACGCTTCGAGGGAGAGACCCAGTACTTC.

CDR3 sequence: CASSQGWGQGAKTDTQYF. Written as DNA, the CDR3 is TGTGCCAGCAGCCAAGGATGGGGGCAGGGGGCGAAGACAGATACGCAGTATTTT. This rearrangement joins TRBV3-1 (or the pseudogene TRBV3-2) to TRBJ2-3, with TRBD1 matching over 8 bases. Germline CDR1 and CDR2: LGHDT and YNNKEL (reference sequence). The trim removed 1 base at V and 3 bases at J, leaving 12 bases unmatched. The CDR3 is 18 amino acids.

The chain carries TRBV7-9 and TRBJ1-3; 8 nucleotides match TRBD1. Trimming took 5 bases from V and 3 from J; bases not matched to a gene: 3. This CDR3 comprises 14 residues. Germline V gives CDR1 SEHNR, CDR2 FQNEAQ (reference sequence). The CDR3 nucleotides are TGTGCCAGCAGCCTCGGACAGGGTGGAAACACCATATATTTT. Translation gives CASSLGQGGNTIYF. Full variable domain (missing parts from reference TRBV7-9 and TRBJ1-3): DTGVSQNPRHKITKRGQNVTFRCDPISEHNRLYWYRQTLGQGPEFLTYFQNEAQLEKSRLLSDRFSAERPKGSFSTLEIQRTEQGDSAMYLCASSLGQGGNTIYFGEGSWLTVV.

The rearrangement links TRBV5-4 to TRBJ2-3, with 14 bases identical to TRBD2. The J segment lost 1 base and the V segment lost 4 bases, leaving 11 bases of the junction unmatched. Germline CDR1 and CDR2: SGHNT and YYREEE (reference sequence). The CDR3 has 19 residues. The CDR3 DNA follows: TGTGCCAGCAGCCACCTAAGACTAGCGGGGGGGACTCGCACAGATACGCAGTATTTT. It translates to CASSHLRLAGGTRTDTQYF.

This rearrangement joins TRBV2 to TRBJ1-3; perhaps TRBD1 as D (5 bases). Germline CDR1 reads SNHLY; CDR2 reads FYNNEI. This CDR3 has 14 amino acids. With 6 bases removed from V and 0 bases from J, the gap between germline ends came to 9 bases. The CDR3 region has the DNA TGTGCCAGCAGGGGGACTAGCTCTGGAAACACCATATATTTT. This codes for CASRGTSSGNTIYF.

The CDR3 DNA reads TGTGCCAGCAGTTTATTGCTAGCTGACGCCCTACTGGATACGCAGTATTTT. Amino acid sequence: CASSLLLADALLDTQYF. V gene TRBV27 combines with J gene TRBJ2-3, with D perhaps TRBD2 (5 bases). V dropped 1 base and J dropped 6 bases, with 20 bases sitting between them. The germline gives CDR1 MNHEY, CDR2 SMNVEV (reference sequence). The CDR3 sequence is 17 residues long.

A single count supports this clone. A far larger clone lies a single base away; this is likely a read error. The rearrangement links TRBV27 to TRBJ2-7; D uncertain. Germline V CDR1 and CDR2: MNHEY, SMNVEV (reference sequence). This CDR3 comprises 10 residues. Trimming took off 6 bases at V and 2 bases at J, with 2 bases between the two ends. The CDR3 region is CASSPYEQYF. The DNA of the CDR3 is TGTGCCAGCAGCCCCTACGAGCAGTACTTC.

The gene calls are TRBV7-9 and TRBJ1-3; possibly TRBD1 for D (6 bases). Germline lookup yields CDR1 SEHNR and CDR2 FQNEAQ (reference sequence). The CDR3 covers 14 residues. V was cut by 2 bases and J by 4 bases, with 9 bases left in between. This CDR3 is CASSLTGRGNTIYF. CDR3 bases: TGTGCCAGCAGCTTAACAGGGCGGGGAAACACCATATATTTT. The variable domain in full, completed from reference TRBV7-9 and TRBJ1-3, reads DTGVSQNPRHKITKRGQNVTFRCDPISEHNRLYWYRQTLGQGPEFLTYFQNEAQLEKSRLLSDRFSAERPKGSFSTLEIQRTEQGDSAMYLCASSLTGRGNTIYFGEGSWLTVV.

CDR3 sequence: CASSLFWGNEDGYTF. CDR3 coding DNA: TGTGCCAGCAGCTTGTTTTGGGGGAACGAGGATGGCTACACCTTC. This rearrangement joins TRBV7-2 to TRBJ1-2, with a possible D match to TRBD1 (5 bases). CDR1 is SGHTA and CDR2 is FQGNSA in the germline V gene. Trimming took off 3 bases at V and 6 bases at J, with 17 bases between the two ends. The CDR3 has 15 amino acids.

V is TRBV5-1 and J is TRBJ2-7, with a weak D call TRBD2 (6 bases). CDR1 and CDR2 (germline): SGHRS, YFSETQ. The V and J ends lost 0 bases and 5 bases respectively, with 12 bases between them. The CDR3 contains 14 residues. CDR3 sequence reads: CASSLGGVRDEQYF. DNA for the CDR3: TGCGCCAGCAGCTTGGGGGGGGTAAGGGACGAGCAGTACTTC.

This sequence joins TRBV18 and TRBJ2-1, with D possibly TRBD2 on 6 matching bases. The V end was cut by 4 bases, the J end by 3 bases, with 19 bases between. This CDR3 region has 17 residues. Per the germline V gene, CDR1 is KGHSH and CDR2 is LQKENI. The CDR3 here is CASSQINRDWHYNEQFF. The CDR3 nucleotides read TGTGCCAGCTCACAGATAAACCGGGACTGGCACTACAATGAGCAGTTCTTC.

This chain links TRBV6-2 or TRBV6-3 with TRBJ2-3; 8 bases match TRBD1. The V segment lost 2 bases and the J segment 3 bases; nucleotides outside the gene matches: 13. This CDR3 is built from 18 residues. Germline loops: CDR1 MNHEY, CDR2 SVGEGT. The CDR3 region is CASSYPRTGSVFTDTQYF. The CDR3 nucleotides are TGTGCCAGCAGTTACCCGAGGACAGGGTCGGTTTTTACAGATACGCAGTATTTT.